This T cell receptor (beta chain) was retrieved from a study of blood T cell repertoires in COVID-19. Study overall: COVID-19 samples from acute and convalescent phases originated in the United States, Italy and Spain. T cells, B-cell-depleted T cells, or PBMCs supplied cDNA or gDNA.

V lost 2 bases and J lost 7, with 9 bases in between. The CDR3 covers 13 residues. Germline loops: CDR1 SGHTA, CDR2 FQGNSA. Per the original data handling: Nucleated cell counts were estimated from reference gene primer amplification. The data were produced by immunoSEQ multiplex PCR, yet TCRdb's version contains in-frame clones alone and is incomplete. That table supplies the V and J calls and clone size; D and trimming were determined from the DNA. The sample carries under 200,000 clones, approximately 90% recorded once. The specimen sequenced was peripheral blood. The receptor comes from a man between 65 and 85 years old with active or convalescent COVID-19. The chain combines TRBV7-2 with TRBJ1-5; D remains unclear. The CDR3 region has the DNA TGTGCCAGCAGCTTACAGGTCGGCCAGCCCCAGCATTTT. This codes for CASSLQVGQPQHF.